The present T cell receptor (beta chain) was sequenced within a study of cytomegalovirus exposure and HLA in healthy donors. Of note for this clone: Its antigen is unknown.

With 60 Vbeta and 13 Jbeta primers, the PCR was carried out. Some clones are missing from TCRdb's copy, which holds only in-frame ones; the method was immunoSEQ multiplex PCR. The table lists some 150,000 clones, around 81% of them singletons, with less than 15% in the top ten. The CDR3 is 12 amino acids. Germline assignment: CDR1 MDHEN and CDR2 SYDVKM. Trimming stripped 3 bases from V and 10 bases from J, with 10 bases between. Study-level results: Later genetic work tied a missense DCLRE1C variant to beta-chain V and J trimming. A highly shared variant cluster was judged a likely technical artifact. The sole available immune exposure information was CMV serostatus. Later analysis suggested links between common viral pathogens and several top significant clusters.

The TCR comes from a woman aged 45 to 65 in good health and CMV-seronegative. The chain carries TRBV28 and TRBJ2-1, with D unresolved. The sample consisted of PBMCs. The CDR3, as DNA: TGTGCCAGCAGTTTTACACGGCGGGAGCAGTTCTTC. The encoded protein is CASSFTRREQFF.